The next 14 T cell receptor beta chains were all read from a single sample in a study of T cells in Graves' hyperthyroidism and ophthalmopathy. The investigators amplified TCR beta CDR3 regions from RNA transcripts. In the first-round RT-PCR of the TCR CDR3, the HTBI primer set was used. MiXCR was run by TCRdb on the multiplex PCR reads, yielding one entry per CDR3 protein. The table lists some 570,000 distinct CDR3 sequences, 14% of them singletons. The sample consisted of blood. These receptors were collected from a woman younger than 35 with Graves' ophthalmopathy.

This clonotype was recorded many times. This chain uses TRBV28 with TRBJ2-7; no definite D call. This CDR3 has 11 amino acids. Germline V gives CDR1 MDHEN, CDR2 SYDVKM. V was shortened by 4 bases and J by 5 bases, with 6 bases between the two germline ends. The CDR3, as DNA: TGTGCCAGCAGTTCCGTGGACGAGCAGTACTTC. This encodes CASSSVDEQYF.

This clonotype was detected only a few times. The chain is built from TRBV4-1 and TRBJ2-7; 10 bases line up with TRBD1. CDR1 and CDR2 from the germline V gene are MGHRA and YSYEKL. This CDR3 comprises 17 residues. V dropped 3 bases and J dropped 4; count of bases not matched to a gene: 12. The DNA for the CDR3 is TGCGCCAGCAGCCAGAGCTCCTACCGGGACAGGGGTTACGAGCAGTACTTC. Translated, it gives CASSQSSYRDRGYEQYF.

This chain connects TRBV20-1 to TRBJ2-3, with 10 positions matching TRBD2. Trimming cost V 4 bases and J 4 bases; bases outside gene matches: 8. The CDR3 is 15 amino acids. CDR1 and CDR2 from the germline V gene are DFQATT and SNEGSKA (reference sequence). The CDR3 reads CSATGTSDPADTQYF. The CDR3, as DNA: TGCAGTGCTACAGGGACTAGCGATCCCGCAGATACGCAGTATTTT.

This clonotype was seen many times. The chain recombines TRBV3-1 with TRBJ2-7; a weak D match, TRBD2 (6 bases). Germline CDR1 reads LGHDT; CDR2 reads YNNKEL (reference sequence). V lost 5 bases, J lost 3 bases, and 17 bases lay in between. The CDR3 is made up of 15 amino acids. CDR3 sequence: CASSEGRERVYEQYF. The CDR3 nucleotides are TGTGCCAGCAGCGAGGGCCGGGAGCGGGTCTACGAGCAGTACTTC.

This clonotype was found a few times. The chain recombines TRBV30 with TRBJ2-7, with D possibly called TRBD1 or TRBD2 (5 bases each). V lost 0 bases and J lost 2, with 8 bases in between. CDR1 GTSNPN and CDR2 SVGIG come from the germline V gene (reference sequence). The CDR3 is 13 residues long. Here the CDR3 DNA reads TGTGCCTGGAGTGTTGGGGGAACCTACGAGCAGTACTTC. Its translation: CAWSVGGTYEQYF. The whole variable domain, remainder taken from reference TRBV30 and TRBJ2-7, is SQTIHQWPATLVQPVGSPLSLECTVEGTSNPNLYWYRQAAGRGLQLLFYSVGIGQISSEVPQNLSASRPQDRQFILSSKKLLLSDSGFYLCAWSVGGTYEQYFGPGTRLTVT.

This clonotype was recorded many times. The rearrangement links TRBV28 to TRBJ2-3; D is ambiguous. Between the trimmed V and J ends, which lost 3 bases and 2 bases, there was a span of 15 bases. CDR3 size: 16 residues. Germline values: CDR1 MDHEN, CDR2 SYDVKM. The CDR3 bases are TGTGCCAGCAGTTTTTCCCCAAGCGCGGCCACAGATACGCAGTATTTT. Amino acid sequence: CASSFSPSAATDTQYF.

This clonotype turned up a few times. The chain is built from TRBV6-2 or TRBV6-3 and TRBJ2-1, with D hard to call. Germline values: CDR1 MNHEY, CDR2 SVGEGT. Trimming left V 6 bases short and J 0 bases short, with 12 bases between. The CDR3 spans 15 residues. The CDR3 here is CASRSTLRSYNEQFF. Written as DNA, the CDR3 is TGTGCCAGCAGGTCGACACTCCGCTCCTACAATGAGCAGTTCTTC.

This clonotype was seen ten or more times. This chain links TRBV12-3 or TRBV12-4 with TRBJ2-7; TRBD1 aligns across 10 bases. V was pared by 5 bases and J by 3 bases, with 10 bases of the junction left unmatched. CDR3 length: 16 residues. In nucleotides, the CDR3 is TGTGCCAGCAGTGATTCTACCGGGACAGGGGACTACGAGCAGTACTTC. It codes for CASSDSTGTGDYEQYF.

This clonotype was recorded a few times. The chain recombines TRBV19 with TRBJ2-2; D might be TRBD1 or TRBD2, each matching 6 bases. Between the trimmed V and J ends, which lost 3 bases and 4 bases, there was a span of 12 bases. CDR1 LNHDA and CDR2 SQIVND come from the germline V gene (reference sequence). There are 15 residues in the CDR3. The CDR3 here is CASSMEGGGTGELFF. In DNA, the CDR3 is TGTGCCAGTAGTATGGAGGGGGGTGGCACCGGGGAGCTGTTTTTT.

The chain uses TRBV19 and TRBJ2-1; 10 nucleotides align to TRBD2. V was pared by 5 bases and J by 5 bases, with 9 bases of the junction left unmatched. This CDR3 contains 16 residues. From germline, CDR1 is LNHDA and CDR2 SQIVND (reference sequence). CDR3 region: CASSSSSGRGNNEQFF. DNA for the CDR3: TGTGCCAGTAGTTCGTCAAGCGGGAGGGGGAACAATGAGCAGTTCTTC.

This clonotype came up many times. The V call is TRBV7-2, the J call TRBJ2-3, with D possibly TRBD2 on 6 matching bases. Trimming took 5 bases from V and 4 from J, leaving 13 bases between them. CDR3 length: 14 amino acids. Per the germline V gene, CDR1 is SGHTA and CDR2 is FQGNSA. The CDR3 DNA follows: TGTGCCAGCAGCCCCGGAGGGGCGTCAGATACGCAGTATTTT. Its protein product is CASSPGGASDTQYF.

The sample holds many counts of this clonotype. The chain's CDR3 is CAWGLAVSSYNEQFF. For the CDR3, the DNA is TGTGCCTGGGGACTAGCGGTAAGCTCCTACAATGAGCAGTTCTTC. The chain is built from TRBV30 and TRBJ2-1; 10 positions match TRBD2. This CDR3 is built from 15 residues. Trimming removed 5 bases from V and 0 bases from J; junction bases left unmatched: 4. Germline lookup yields CDR1 GTSNPN and CDR2 SVGIG (reference sequence).

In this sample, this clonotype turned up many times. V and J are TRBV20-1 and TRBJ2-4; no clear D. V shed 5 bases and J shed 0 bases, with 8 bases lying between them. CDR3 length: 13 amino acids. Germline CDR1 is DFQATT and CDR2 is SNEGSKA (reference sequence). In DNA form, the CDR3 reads TGCAGTGCTGCCGAGGTAGCCAAAAACATTCAGTACTTC. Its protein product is CSAAEVAKNIQYF.

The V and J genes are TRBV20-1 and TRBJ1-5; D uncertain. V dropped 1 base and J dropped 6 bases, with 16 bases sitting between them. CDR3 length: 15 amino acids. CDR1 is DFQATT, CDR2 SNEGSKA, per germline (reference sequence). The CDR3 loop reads CSARGGDSLSQPQHF. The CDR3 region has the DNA TGCAGTGCTAGAGGAGGAGATTCACTCAGTCAGCCCCAGCATTTT.